This T cell receptor (beta chain) is drawn from a study of brain T cells in children with intractable seizures. Time point noted: blood from clinic visit 5 months post-surgery; TSC patient then seizure free. The sequenced cases were selected for having the highest brain T cell transcript signatures. Patients received at least one anti-epileptic drug before surgery. The CDR3 contains 16 residues. Per the germline V gene, CDR1 is SGHKS and CDR2 is YYEKEE (reference sequence). V was trimmed by 1 base and J by 0 bases, leaving 11 bases between them. Profiling relied on immunoSEQ multiplex PCR, and the TCRdb table lists in-frame clones only, not all of them. Found here are 340,000 or so clones, about 93% of them singletons; the top ten hold around 6%.

The material was peripheral blood, obtained less than 6 months after surgery. The chain recombines TRBV5-5 with TRBJ1-3, with D unresolved. This clonotype originated in a boy less than two years old with tuberous sclerosis and intractable seizures. This chain's CDR3 is CASSLTDRYSGNTIYF. CDR3 nucleotides: TGTGCCAGCAGCTTGACCGACCGATACTCTGGAAACACCATATATTTT. Using reference TRBV5-5 and TRBJ1-3 for the parts outside the CDR3, the full variable domain is DAGVTQSPTHLIKTRGQQVTLRCSPISGHKSVSWYQQVLGQGPQFIFQYYEKEERGRGNFPDRFSARQFPNYSSELNVNALLLGDSALYLCASSLTDRYSGNTIYFGEGSWLTVV.